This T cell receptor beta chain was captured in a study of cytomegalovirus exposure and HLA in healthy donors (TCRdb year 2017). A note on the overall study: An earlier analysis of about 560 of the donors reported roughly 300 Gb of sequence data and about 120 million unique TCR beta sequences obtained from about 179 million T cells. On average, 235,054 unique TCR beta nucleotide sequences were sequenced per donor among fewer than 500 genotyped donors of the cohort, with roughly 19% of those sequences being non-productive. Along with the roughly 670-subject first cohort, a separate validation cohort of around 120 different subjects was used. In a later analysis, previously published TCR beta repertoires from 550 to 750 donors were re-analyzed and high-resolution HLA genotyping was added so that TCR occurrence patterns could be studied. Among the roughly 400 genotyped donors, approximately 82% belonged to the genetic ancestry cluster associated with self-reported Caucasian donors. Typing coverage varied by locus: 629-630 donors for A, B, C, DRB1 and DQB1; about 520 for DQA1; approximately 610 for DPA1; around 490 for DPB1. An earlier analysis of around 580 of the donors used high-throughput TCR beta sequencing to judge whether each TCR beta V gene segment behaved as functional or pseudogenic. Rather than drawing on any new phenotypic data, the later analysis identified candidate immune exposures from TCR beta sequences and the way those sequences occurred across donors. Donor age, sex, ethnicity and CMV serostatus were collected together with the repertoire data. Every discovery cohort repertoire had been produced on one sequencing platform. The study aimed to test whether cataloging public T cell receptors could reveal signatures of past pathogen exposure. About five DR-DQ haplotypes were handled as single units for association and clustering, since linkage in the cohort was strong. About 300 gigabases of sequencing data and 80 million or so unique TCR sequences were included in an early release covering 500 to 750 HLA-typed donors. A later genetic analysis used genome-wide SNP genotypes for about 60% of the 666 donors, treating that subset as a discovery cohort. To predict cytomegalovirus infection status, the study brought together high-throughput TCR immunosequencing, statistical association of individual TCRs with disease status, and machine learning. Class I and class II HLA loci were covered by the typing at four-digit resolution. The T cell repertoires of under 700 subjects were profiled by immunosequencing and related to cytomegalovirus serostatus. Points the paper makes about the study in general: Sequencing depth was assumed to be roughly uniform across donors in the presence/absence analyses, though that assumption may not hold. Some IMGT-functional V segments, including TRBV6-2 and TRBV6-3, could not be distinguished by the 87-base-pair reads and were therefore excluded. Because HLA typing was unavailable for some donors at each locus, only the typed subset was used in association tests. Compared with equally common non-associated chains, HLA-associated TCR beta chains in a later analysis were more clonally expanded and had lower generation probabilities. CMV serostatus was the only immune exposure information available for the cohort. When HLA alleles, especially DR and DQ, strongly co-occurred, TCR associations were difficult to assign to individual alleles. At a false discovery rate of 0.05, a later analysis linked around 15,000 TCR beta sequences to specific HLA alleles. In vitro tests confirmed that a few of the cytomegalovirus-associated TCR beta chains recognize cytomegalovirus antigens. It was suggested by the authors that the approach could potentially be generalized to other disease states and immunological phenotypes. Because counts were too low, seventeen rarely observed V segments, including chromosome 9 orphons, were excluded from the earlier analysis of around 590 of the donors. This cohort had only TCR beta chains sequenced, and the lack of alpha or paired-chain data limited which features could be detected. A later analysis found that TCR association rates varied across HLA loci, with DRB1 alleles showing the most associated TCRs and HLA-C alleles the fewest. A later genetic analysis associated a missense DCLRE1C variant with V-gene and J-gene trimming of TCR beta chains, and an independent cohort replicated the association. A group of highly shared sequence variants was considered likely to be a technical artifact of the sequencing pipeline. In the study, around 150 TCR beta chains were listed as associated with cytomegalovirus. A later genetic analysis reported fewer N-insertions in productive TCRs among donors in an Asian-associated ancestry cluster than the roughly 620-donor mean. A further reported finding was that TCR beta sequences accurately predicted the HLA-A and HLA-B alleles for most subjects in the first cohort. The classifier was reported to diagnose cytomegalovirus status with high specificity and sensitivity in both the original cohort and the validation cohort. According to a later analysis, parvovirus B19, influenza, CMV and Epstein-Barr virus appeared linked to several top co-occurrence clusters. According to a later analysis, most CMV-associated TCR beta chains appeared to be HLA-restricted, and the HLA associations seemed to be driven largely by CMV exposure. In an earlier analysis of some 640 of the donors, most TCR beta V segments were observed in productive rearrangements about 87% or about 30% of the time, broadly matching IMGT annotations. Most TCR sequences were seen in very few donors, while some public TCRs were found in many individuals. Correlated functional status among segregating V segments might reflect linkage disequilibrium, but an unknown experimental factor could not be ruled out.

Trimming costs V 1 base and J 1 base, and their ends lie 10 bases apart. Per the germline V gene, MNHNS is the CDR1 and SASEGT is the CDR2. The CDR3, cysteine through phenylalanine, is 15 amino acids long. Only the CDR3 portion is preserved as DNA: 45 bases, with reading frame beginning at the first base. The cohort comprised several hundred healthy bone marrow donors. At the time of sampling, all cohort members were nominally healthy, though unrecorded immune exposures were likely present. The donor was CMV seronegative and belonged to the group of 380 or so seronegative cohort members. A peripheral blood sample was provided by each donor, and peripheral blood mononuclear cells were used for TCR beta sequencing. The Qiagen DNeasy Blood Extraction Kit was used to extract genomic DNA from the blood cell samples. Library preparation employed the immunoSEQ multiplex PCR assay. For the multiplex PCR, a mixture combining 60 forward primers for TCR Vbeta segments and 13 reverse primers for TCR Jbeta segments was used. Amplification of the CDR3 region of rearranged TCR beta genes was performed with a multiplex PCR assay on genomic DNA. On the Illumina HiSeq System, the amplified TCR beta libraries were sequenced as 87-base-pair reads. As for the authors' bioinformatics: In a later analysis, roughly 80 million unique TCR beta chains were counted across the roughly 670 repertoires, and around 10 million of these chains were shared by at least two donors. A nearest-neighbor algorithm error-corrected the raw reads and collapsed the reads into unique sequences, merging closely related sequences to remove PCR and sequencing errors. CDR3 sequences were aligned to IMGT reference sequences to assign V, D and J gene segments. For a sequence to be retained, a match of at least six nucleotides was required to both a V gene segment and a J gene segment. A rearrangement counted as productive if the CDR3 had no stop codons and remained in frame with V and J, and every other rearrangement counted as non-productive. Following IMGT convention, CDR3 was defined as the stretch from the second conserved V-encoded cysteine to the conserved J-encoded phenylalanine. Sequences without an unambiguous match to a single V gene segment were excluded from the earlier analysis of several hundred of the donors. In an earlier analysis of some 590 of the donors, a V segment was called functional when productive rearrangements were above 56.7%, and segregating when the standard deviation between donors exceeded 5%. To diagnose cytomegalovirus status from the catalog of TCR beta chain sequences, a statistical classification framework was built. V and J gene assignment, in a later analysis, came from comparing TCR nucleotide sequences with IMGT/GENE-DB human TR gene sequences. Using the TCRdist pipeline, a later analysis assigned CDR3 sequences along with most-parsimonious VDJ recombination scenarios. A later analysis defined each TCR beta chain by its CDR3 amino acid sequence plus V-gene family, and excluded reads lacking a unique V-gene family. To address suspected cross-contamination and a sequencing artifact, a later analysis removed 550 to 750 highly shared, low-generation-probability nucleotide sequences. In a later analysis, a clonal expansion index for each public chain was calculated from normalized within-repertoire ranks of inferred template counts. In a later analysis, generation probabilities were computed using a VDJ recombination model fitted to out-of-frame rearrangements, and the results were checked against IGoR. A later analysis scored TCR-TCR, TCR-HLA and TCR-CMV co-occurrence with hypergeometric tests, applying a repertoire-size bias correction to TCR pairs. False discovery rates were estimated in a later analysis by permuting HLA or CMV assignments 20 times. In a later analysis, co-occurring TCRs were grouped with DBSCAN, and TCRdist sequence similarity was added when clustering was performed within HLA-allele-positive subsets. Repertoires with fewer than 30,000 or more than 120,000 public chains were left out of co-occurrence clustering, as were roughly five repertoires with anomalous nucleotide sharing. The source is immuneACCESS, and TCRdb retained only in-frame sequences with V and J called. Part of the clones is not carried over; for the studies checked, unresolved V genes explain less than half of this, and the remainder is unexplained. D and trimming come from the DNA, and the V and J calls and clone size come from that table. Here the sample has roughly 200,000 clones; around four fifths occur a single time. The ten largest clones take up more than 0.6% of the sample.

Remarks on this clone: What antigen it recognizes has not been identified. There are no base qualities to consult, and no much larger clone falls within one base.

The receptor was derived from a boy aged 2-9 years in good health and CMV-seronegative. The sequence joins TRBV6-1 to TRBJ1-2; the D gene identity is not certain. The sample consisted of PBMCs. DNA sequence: TGTGCCAGCAGTGAAGGGCCAATAATTAACTATGGCTACACCTTC. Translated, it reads CASSEGPIINYGYTF.